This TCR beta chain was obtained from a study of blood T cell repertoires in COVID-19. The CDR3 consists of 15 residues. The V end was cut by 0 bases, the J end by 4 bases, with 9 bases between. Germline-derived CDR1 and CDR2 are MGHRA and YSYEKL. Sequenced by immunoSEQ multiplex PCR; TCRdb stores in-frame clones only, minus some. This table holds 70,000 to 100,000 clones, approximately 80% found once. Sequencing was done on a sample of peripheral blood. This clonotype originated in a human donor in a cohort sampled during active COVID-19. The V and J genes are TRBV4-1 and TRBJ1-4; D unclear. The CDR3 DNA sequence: TGCGCCAGCAGCCAAGAGGGGAGGGATAATGAAAAACTGTTTTTT. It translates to CASSQEGRDNEKLFF.